These 25 T cell receptor beta chains share one sample of origin, sequenced in a study of PD-1 blockade in mismatch repair-deficient tumors (dated by TCRdb to about 2017). Library method: the immunoSEQ multiplex PCR assay. This is the immuneACCESS table as TCRdb keeps it, with only in-frame sequences that have V and J called. A part of the clones is gone; compared with another copy, unresolved V genes explain less than half, and the rest is unexplained. The sample table holds 90,000 to 120,000 clones, of which 82% were seen once. The ten biggest clones cover approximately 6.8% of the sample. The starting material was peripheral blood, obtained roughly eight months after starting pembrolizumab. The receptors were gathered from an adult with mismatch repair-deficient cancer.

This clone appeared a few times. DNA of the CDR3: TGCAGTGCTAGTGTGGATGAGCAGTTCTTC. This sequence encodes CSASVDEQFF. The chain uses TRBV20-1 and TRBJ2-1; D remains unclear. Germline assignment: CDR1 DFQATT and CDR2 SNEGSKA (reference sequence). Deletions cut 3 bases from V and 8 bases from J, with 5 bases between. The CDR3 length is 10 residues.

This chain links TRBV27 with TRBJ1-2; D is unclear. This CDR3 spans 14 amino acids. Trimming left V 5 bases short and J 12 bases short, with 22 bases between. The V gene's germline CDR1 is MNHEY and CDR2 SMNVEV (reference sequence). The CDR3 DNA reads as TGTGCCAGCAGTCCTCGGACGGGAAGAGAGATCCACACCTTC. This codes for CASSPRTGREIHTF.

The chain carries TRBV11-1 and TRBJ1-1; no clear D. With 7 bases removed from V and 1 base from J, the gap between germline ends came to 7 bases. Per germline, CDR1 SGHAT and CDR2 FQDESV (reference sequence). This CDR3 has 12 residues. The CDR3 region is CASTNTNTEAFF. CDR3 sequence (DNA): TGTGCCAGCACTAACACGAACACTGAAGCTTTCTTT.

The chain joins TRBV5-6 to TRBJ2-1; 9 positions agree with TRBD2. V was pared by 4 bases and J by 3 bases, with 14 bases of the junction left unmatched. CDR3 length: 18 amino acids. Per germline, CDR1 SGHDT and CDR2 YYEEEE. This CDR3 is CASSRRIGLATYYNEQFF. The CDR3 DNA reads as TGTGCCAGCAGCCGGAGAATCGGACTAGCGACTTACTACAATGAGCAGTTCTTC.

This clone was picked up a small number of times. This sequence joins TRBV19 and TRBJ1-1; maybe TRBD1 (5 bases). Per germline, CDR1 LNHDA and CDR2 SQIVND (reference sequence). The CDR3 is 16 amino acids. Trimming stripped 3 bases from V and 0 bases from J, with 14 bases between. The CDR3 region is CASSMGVARMNTEAFF. CDR3 DNA: TGTGCCAGTAGTATGGGGGTGGCACGCATGAACACTGAAGCTTTCTTT.

This chain links TRBV11-3 with TRBJ2-2; D may be TRBD2 (6 bases). Deletions cut 5 bases from V and 7 bases from J, with 14 bases between. The CDR3 loop spans 14 amino acids. CDR1 is SGHNT and CDR2 is YENEEA in the germline V gene. The CDR3 coding sequence is TGTGCCAGCAGCCAACTAGCCCGGGGCGGGGAGCTGTTTTTT. This translates into CASSQLARGGELFF.

The chain joins TRBV6-5 to TRBJ1-5; 7 positions match TRBD1. Per germline, CDR1 MNHEY and CDR2 SVGAGI. V lost 4 bases and J lost 6; bases outside the gene matches: 3. The length of the CDR3 is 13 residues. CDR3 nucleotide sequence: TGTGCCAGCAGTTCCAGGGGGTCTCAGCCCCAGCATTTT. It encodes CASSSRGSQPQHF.

The chain combines TRBV5-1 with TRBJ2-3; D gene ambiguous. The germline gives CDR1 SGHRS, CDR2 YFSETQ. CDR3 length: 16 residues. The V end lost 2 bases, the J end lost 2 bases, and 15 bases lay between the germline ends. The chain's CDR3 is CASSFSPQRTTDTQYF. CDR3 in DNA: TGCGCCAGCAGCTTCTCCCCACAGAGAACCACAGATACGCAGTATTTT.

This chain connects TRBV16 to TRBJ2-3; D remains ambiguous. The CDR3 length is 16 residues. V lost 1 base and J lost 0, with 11 bases in between. The germline V gene has CDR1 KGHSY and CDR2 FQNENV. The DNA for the CDR3 is TGTGCCAGCAGCCAATGGCGGTTTTCTAGCACAGATACGCAGTATTTT. It yields the protein CASSQWRFSSTDTQYF.

The V and J genes are TRBV19 and TRBJ2-2; TRBD2 aligns across 9 bases. With V trimmed by 5 bases and J by 5 bases, 6 bases remained unmatched. The CDR3 length is 15 residues. Germline V lookup: CDR1 LNHDA, CDR2 SQIVND (reference sequence). CDR3 coding DNA: TGTGCCAGTAGTCTTTGGAGCGGGAGGACCGGGGAGCTGTTTTTT. Amino acids: CASSLWSGRTGELFF. The full variable domain, completed using reference TRBV19 and TRBJ2-2, is DGGITQSPKYLFRKEGQNVTLSCEQNLNHDAMYWYRQDPGQGLRLIYYSQIVNDFQKGDIAEGYSVSREKKESFPLTVTSAQKNPTAFYLCASSLWSGRTGELFFGEGSRLTVL.

The V and J genes are TRBV11-1 and TRBJ2-4; D is possibly TRBD1 or TRBD2 (5 bases each). V was cut by 3 bases and J by 6 bases, with 12 bases left in between. Germline CDR1 is SGHAT and CDR2 is FQDESV (reference sequence). The CDR3 sequence is 14 residues long. The CDR3: CASSLSGTANIQYF. The CDR3, as DNA: TGTGCCAGCAGCTTGTCAGGGACGGCAAACATTCAGTACTTC.

This clone has a single count. The chain has TRBV29-1 and TRBJ2-2; a weak D match, TRBD1 (6 bases). The CDR3 runs 13 residues. V lost 5 bases and J lost 4, with 11 bases in between. Germline V lookup: CDR1 SQVTM, CDR2 ANQGSEA. CDR3: CSVNIQGTGELFF. CDR3 nucleotides: TGCAGCGTTAATATACAGGGCACCGGGGAGCTGTTTTTT.

This chain connects TRBV27 to TRBJ2-7, with 8 bases identical to TRBD1. The CDR3 covers 14 residues. The J segment lost 5 bases and the V segment lost 5 bases, leaving 8 bases of the junction unmatched. The V gene's germline CDR1 is MNHEY and CDR2 SMNVEV (reference sequence). The CDR3 DNA reads as TGTGCCAGCAGTCCAAGGACAGGGAACAACGAGCAGTACTTC. Translation: CASSPRTGNNEQYF.

The V call is TRBV11-2, the J call TRBJ2-5, with 8 bases identical to TRBD1. CDR1 is SGHAT and CDR2 is FQNNGV in the germline V gene. This CDR3 is 15 amino acids long. Trimming removed 4 bases from V and 4 bases from J; junction bases left unmatched: 8. The CDR3 region is CASSYTGQGGETQYF. CDR3 DNA sequence: TGTGCCAGCAGCTATACCGGACAGGGAGGAGAGACCCAGTACTTC.

V gene TRBV7-9 combines with J gene TRBJ2-5; 9 positions agree with TRBD2. This CDR3 is 15 amino acids long. J lost 2 bases, V lost 3 bases, and 4 bases had no gene match. CDR1 SEHNR and CDR2 FQNEAQ come from the germline V gene (reference sequence). This chain's CDR3 is CASSFGLAGQETQYF. CDR3 in DNA: TGTGCCAGCAGCTTTGGGCTAGCGGGACAAGAGACCCAGTACTTC.

The chain links TRBV4-1 to TRBJ2-7; D remains ambiguous. Trimming took 2 bases from V and 2 from J, leaving 10 bases between them. The CDR3 spans 14 residues. Germline V lookup: CDR1 MGHRA, CDR2 YSYEKL. The CDR3, as DNA: TGCGCCAGCAGCCAAATGGGGTCGACCTACGAGCAGTACTTC. It yields the protein CASSQMGSTYEQYF.

The chain recombines TRBV13 with TRBJ1-2; 8 positions agree with TRBD1. The CDR3 contains 14 residues. Unmatched junction bases numbered 8, after V lost 5 bases and J lost 6 bases. CDR1 and CDR2 (germline): PRHDT, FYEKMQ (reference sequence). In DNA form, the CDR3 reads TGTGCCAGCAGCGAGACGGACAGGGTGGATGGCTACACCTTC. This sequence encodes CASSETDRVDGYTF.

The V gene is TRBV11-2, the J gene TRBJ1-5; TRBD1 might be the D (5 bases). The CDR3 sequence is 15 residues long. Germline CDR1 and CDR2: SGHAT and FQNNGV. Between the trimmed V and J ends, which lost 1 base and 4 bases, there was a span of 11 bases. The CDR3 nucleotides read TGTGCCAGCAGCTTAGGAACCGGGGGGAATCAGCCCCAGCATTTT. It encodes CASSLGTGGNQPQHF.

The gene calls are TRBV6-5 and TRBJ1-1, with D maybe TRBD1 (5 bases). Looked up from germline, CDR1 is MNHEY and CDR2 is SVGAGI. The V end was cut by 7 bases, the J end by 1 base, with 10 bases between. This CDR3 is built from 13 residues. The CDR3 sequence: CASTQGENTEAFF. CDR3 DNA: TGTGCCAGCACCCAAGGGGAGAACACTGAAGCTTTCTTT.

This chain links TRBV5-4 with TRBJ1-4; D not certain. V lost 5 bases and J 7 bases, leaving 9 bases between the germline ends. Germline V lookup: CDR1 SGHNT, CDR2 YYREEE (reference sequence). The CDR3 consists of 12 residues. The CDR3 sequence: CASRRVGEKLFF. CDR3 sequence (DNA): TGTGCCAGCAGAAGGGTTGGTGAAAAACTGTTTTTT.

This clone was counted a few times. The V and J genes are TRBV7-8 and TRBJ2-3; possibly TRBD1 for D (5 bases). CDR3 length: 15 residues. Between the trimmed V and J ends, which lost 2 bases and 4 bases, there was a span of 13 bases. CDR1 and CDR2 (germline): SGHVS, FQNEAQ. The CDR3 DNA follows: TGTGCCAGCAGCTTAAATGGGCAGGGTCCAGATACGCAGTATTTT. This gives the protein CASSLNGQGPDTQYF.

V is TRBV5-1 and J is TRBJ2-7; the match to TRBD2 covers 12 bases. The germline gives CDR1 SGHRS, CDR2 YFSETQ. This CDR3 spans 17 amino acids. Trimming at V came to 4 bases and at J to 5 bases, leaving 13 bases not matched to a gene. The CDR3 DNA is TGCGCCAGCAGCGTGACTAGCGGGAGCTCAAGTTCCCACGAGCAGTACTTC. It codes for CASSVTSGSSSSHEQYF.

This chain uses TRBV6-1 with TRBJ2-1; 11 bases agree with TRBD2. V trimming: 3 bases; J trimming: 10 bases; junction bases outside the gene matches: 5. The CDR3 is 14 amino acids. CDR1 is MNHNS and CDR2 is SASEGT in the germline V gene. The CDR3 loop reads CASSEGLAVKEQFF. The CDR3 DNA reads as TGTGCCAGCAGTGAGGGACTAGCGGTTAAGGAGCAGTTCTTC.

This chain uses TRBV7-2 with TRBJ2-3, with 11 bases aligning to TRBD1. This CDR3 has 16 residues. Germline V gene data show CDR1 as SGHTA and CDR2 as FQGNSA. V gave up 1 base and J gave up 5 bases; unmatched junction bases: 5. The chain's CDR3 is CASSLVGQGAKDTQYF. As DNA, the CDR3 is TGTGCCAGCAGCTTAGTAGGACAGGGGGCAAAAGATACGCAGTATTTT.

The chain combines TRBV7-2 with TRBJ2-3; 11 bases map to TRBD2. V lost 2 bases to trimming and J lost 1 base; unmatched junction nucleotides: 8. The germline V gene has CDR1 SGHTA and CDR2 FQGNSA. The CDR3 extends over 18 amino acids. In nucleotides, the CDR3 is TGTGCCAGCAGCTTAAAGGGACTAGCGGTCTCCCGCACAGATACGCAGTATTTT. This gives the protein CASSLKGLAVSRTDTQYF. Looking up the rest from reference TRBV7-2 and TRBJ2-3 gives the full variable domain: GAGVSQSPSNKVTEKGKDVELRCDPISGHTALYWYRQSLGQGLEFLIYFQGNSAPDKSGLPSDRFSAERTGGSVSTLTIQRTQQEDSAVYLCASSLKGLAVSRTDTQYFGPGTRLTVL.